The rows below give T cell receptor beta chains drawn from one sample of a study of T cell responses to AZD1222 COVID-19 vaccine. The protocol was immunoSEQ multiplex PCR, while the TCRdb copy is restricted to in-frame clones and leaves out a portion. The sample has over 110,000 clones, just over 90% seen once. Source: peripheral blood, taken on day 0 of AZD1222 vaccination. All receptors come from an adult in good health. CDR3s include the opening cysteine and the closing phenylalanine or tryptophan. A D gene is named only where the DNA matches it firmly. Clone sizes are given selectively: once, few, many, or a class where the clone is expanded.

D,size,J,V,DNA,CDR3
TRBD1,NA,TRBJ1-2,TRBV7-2,TGTGCCAGCAGCTTAGAAGGGGGCAGGGAGGGTCAGATGGGCTACACCTTC,CASSLEGGREGQMGYTF
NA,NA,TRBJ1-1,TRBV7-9,TGTGCCAGCAGCTTGAGACAGAATGAAGCTTTCTTT,CASSLRQNEAFF
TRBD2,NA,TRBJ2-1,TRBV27,TGTGCCAGTACTGGACTAGGGTCCTACAATGAGCAGTTCTTC,CASTGLGSYNEQFF
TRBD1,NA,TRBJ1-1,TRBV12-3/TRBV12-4,TGTGCCAGCAGTCTCGGGACAGGTAATGAAGCTTTCTTT,CASSLGTGNEAFF
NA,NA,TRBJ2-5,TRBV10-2,TGCGCCAGCAGTGGCCTAAGACGGGGGGCCCGGGAGACCCAGTACTTC,CASSGLRRGARETQYF
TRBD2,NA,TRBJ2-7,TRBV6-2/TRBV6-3,TGTGCCAGCAGCCGCCGGACTAGCGGTACCTACGAGCAGTACTTC,CASSRRTSGTYEQYF
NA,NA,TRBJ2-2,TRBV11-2,TGTGCCAGCAGACACACCACCGGGGAGCTGTTTTTT,CASRHTTGELFF
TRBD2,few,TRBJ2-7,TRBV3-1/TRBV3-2,TGTGCCAGCAGCCAACGGACTAGCTCCGAGCAGTACTTC,CASSQRTSSEQYF
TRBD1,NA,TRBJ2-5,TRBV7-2,TGTGCCAGCAGCGTAGGACAGGGGGCACGAGAGACCCAGTACTTC,CASSVGQGARETQYF
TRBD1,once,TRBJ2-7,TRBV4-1,TGCGCCAGCAGCCTGGACAGGGGGACCTACGAGCAGTACTTC,CASSLDRGTYEQYF
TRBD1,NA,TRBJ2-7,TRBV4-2,TGTGCCAGCAGCCAAGAACTGGGACAGGACGAGCAGTACTTC,CASSQELGQDEQYF
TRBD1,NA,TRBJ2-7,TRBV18,TGTGCCAGCTCACCTAACAGGGGCGAGCAGTACTTC,CASSPNRGEQYF
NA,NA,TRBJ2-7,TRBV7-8,TGTGCCAGCAGCTTAATAGTAGGTTACGAGCAGTACTTC,CASSLIVGYEQYF
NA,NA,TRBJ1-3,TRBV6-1,TGTGCCAGCAGTGACGGGTCAGGGGCAGGAAACACCATATATTTT,CASSDGSGAGNTIYF
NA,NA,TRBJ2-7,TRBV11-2,TGTGCCAGCAGCTTTCTAAACCGGGGCTCCTACGAGCAGTACTTC,CASSFLNRGSYEQYF
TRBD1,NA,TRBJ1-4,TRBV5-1,TGCGCCAGCAGCCCGACAGGGCAGAATGAAAAACTGTTTTTT,CASSPTGQNEKLFF
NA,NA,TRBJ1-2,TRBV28,TGTGCCAGCAGTTTCCCCGGGACGATTAACTATGGCTACACCTTC,CASSFPGTINYGYTF
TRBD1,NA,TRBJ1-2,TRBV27,TGTGCCAGCAGCCGAATTCCGGGACAGGGGGAAGCTAACTATGGCTACACCTTC,CASSRIPGQGEANYGYTF
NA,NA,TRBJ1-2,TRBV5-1,TGCGCCAGCAGCTTGGCCCCTGAGGATGGCTATGGCTACACCTTC,CASSLAPEDGYGYTF
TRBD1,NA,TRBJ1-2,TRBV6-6,TGTGCCAGCAGCCCACAGGGGGCGGGTGGCTACACCTTC,CASSPQGAGGYTF
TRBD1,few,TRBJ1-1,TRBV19,TGTGCCAGTATCCCAGGGGGCTATACTGAAGCTTTCTTT,CASIPGGYTEAFF
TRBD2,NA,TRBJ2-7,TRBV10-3,TGTGCCATCAGGGCGGGGGGTATCTACGAGCAGTACTTC,CAIRAGGIYEQYF
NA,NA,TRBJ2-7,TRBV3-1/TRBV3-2,TGTGCCAGCAGCCGAAACTGGGACCCCCAGAGCTCCTACGAGCAGTACTTC,CASSRNWDPQSSYEQYF
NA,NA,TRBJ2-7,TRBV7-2,TGTGCCAGCAGCCCCAAGTCGGCCGGCTCTCGCGAGCAGTACTTC,CASSPKSAGSREQYF
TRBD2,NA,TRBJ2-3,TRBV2,TGTGCCAGCAGTGGGGCTACCGGGAGGGCCTCAAATACGCAGTATTTT,CASSGATGRASNTQYF
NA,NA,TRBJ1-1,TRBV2,TGTGCCGGCCGTGGGGGCGGCACTGAAGCTTTCTTT,CAGRGGGTEAFF
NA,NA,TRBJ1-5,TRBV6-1,TGTGCCAGCAGTGAAGCGAACCTCCGACGGACAGATAGCAATCAGCCCCAGCATTTT,CASSEANLRRTDSNQPQHF
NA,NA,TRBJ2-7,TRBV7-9,TGTGCCAGCAGCTTAGGGGGGGTCGGACCGCCTAGGAGCTCCTACGAGCAGTACTTC,CASSLGGVGPPRSSYEQYF
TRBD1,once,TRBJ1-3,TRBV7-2,TGTGCCAGCAGCCCCGGACAGGGGCGACGAGGAAACACCATATATTTT,CASSPGQGRRGNTIYF
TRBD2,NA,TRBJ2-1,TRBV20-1,TGCAGTGCTAGTTGGTCTAGCGGCTACAATGAGCAGTTCTTC,CSASWSSGYNEQFF
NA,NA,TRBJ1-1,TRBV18,TGTGCCAGCTCACCACGGGCTTCGAACACTGAAGCTTTCTTT,CASSPRASNTEAFF
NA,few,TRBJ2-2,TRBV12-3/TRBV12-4,TGTGCCAGCACCCCCGGGCTCGGGGAGCTGTTTTTT,CASTPGLGELFF
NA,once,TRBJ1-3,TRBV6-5,TGTGCCAGCAGTTACTCGATCGGAGTCGGAAACACCATATATTTT,CASSYSIGVGNTIYF
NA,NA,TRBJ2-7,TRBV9,TGTGCCAGCAGCGTAGGCCCCGCCCACGAGCAGTACTTC,CASSVGPAHEQYF
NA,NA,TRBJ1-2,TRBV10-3,TGTGCCATCATGACAGGAGATAACTATGGCTACACCTTC,CAIMTGDNYGYTF
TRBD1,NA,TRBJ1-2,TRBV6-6,TGTGCCAGCAGTTACGGACAGGGGGATGGCTACACCTTC,CASSYGQGDGYTF
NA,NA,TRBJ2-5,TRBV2,TGTGCCAGCACCGGGGCGGCCCGTTCATTTGAGACCCAGTACTTC,CASTGAARSFETQYF
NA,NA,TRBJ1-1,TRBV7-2,TGTGCCAGCAGCCGCAGGCCGATGAACACTGAAGCTTTCTTT,CASSRRPMNTEAFF
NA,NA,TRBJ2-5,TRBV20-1,TGCAGTGCTAGAGGGGCCAGCTTTCAGTACTTC,CSARGASFQYF
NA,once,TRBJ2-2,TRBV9,TGTGCCAGCAGCGTAGAGATCGGGAGTGCAACCGGGGAGCTGTTTTTT,CASSVEIGSATGELFF
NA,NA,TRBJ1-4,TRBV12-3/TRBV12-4,TGTGCCAGCAGTATCACAACTAATGAAAAACTGTTTTTT,CASSITTNEKLFF
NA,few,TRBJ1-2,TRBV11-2,TGTGCCAGCAGCCCCCAGACGGAGGCCTATGGCTACACCTTC,CASSPQTEAYGYTF
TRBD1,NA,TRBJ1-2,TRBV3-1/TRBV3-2,TGTGCCAGCAGGTTAAACGCGGGACAGGGTCACGGCTACACCTTC,CASRLNAGQGHGYTF
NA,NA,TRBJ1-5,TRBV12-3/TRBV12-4,TGTGCCAGCAGTTTAAGGAAAGGGCCCCAGCATTTT,CASSLRKGPQHF
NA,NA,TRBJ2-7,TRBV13,TGTGCCACGTCGGCGGGGCTCTGGTACGAGCAGTACTTC,CATSAGLWYEQYF
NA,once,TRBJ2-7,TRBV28,TGTGCCAGCAGTCACGTAGGCGAGCAGTACTTC,CASSHVGEQYF
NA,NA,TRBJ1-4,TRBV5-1,TGCGCCAGCAGCTTGATATTTTCCTTGGGTGAAAAACTGTTTTTT,CASSLIFSLGEKLFF
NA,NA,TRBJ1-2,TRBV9,TGTGCCACGAAGGGGAACTATGGCTACACCTTC,CATKGNYGYTF
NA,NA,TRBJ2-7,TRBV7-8,TGTGCCAGCAGCTTAGGAGGAATAGATACCTACGAGCAGTACTTC,CASSLGGIDTYEQYF
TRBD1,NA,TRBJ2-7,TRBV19,TGTGCCACCCTGGACAGGGGGAAGGGGGAGCAGTACTTC,CATLDRGKGEQYF
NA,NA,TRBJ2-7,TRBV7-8,TGTGCCAGCAGCTTATCCTTAGGGGGCGAGCAGTACTTC,CASSLSLGGEQYF
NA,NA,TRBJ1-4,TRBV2,TGTGCCAGCAGCGAAGTACAGGGAGGTCGCGAAAAACTGTTTTTT,CASSEVQGGREKLFF
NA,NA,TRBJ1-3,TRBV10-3,TGTGCCATCAGTGGCACTACAGGGCCAGCAGGAAACACCATATATTTT,CAISGTTGPAGNTIYF
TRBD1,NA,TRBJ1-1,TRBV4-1,TGCGCCAGCAGCCAAGCCGGGACAGGGATCATGAACACTGAAGCTTTCTTT,CASSQAGTGIMNTEAFF
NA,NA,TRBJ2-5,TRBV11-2,TGTGCCAGCAGCAAACAATCCACGCGACAAGAGACCCAGTACTTC,CASSKQSTRQETQYF
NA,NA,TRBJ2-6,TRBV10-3,TGTGCCATCAGTGAGTCGAGGGGTCCTGGGGCCAACGTCCTGACTTTC,CAISESRGPGANVLTF
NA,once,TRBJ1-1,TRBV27,TGTGCCAGTCAGGGGTCTGTGGGGACTGAAGCTTTCTTT,CASQGSVGTEAFF